A single sample is the source of the 16 T cell receptor beta chains below, sequenced in a study of blood T cell repertoires in COVID-19. Sequencing used immunoSEQ multiplex PCR; TCRdb keeps in-frame clones, though not all of them. The sample holds 240,000 or so clones, more than 75% seen once. Sample: PBMCs or T cells enriched from blood (not recorded which). These receptors all stem from a middle-aged woman with acute COVID-19.

The V gene is TRBV27, the J gene TRBJ2-5, with 9 bases fitting TRBD1. The CDR3 is 15 amino acids. Germline CDR1 and CDR2: MNHEY and SMNVEV (reference sequence). After removal of 5 bases from V and 4 bases from J, the junction contained 8 bases not matched to a gene. CDR3 sequence: CASSPLRTGVETQYF. The CDR3 coding sequence is TGTGCCAGCAGTCCCCTCCGGACAGGGGTAGAGACCCAGTACTTC.

The chain carries TRBV2 and TRBJ2-7; 7 bases are shared with TRBD1. Trimming took 10 bases from V and 1 from J; bases not matched to a gene: 13. The CDR3 is made up of 15 amino acids. CDR1 and CDR2 (germline): SNHLY, FYNNEI. The CDR3 bases are TGTGCCACTGCCGACAGGGACCCTGGGTCCTACGAGCAGTACTTC. It encodes CATADRDPGSYEQYF.

The rearrangement uses TRBV6-1 and TRBJ1-5; 7 nucleotides align to TRBD1. Germline-derived CDR1 and CDR2 are MNHNS and SASEGT. The CDR3 is 14 residues long. The J segment lost 6 bases and the V segment lost 1 base, leaving 3 bases of the junction unmatched. CDR3 nucleotide sequence: TGTGCCAGCAGTGAAGTAGGGGGCGTTCAGCCCCAGCATTTT. Amino acids: CASSEVGGVQPQHF.

The V and J genes are TRBV6-6 and TRBJ2-2, with D uncertain. V lost 0 bases, J lost 6 bases, and 8 bases lay in between. Germline V gene lookup returns CDR1 MNHNY and CDR2 SVGAGI (reference sequence). The CDR3 contains 14 residues. This CDR3 is CASSYSVDPGELFF. The CDR3 DNA follows: TGTGCCAGCAGTTACTCTGTAGATCCCGGGGAGCTGTTTTTT.

This chain joins TRBV3-1 (or the pseudogene TRBV3-2) and TRBJ1-3, with 10 bases lining up with TRBD1. The V gene's germline CDR1 is LGHDT and CDR2 YNNKEL (reference sequence). Trimming cost V 5 bases and J 6 bases; bases outside gene matches: 4. This CDR3 is 14 amino acids long. CDR3: CASSFGTGENTIYF. The CDR3 bases are TGTGCCAGCAGCTTCGGGACAGGGGAAAACACCATATATTTT.

The V and J genes are TRBV7-9 and TRBJ1-5; 7 positions agree with TRBD1. With V trimmed by 3 bases and J by 7 bases, 6 bases remained unmatched. This CDR3 has 14 residues. Germline V gene sequence: CDR1 SEHNR, CDR2 FQNEAQ (reference sequence). The CDR3 sequence is CASSFDRVGQPQHF. The CDR3 nucleotides read TGTGCCAGCAGCTTCGACAGGGTCGGGCAGCCCCAGCATTTT. The variable domain in full, with the rest retrieved from reference TRBV7-9 and TRBJ1-5, is DTGVSQNPRHKITKRGQNVTFRCDPISEHNRLYWYRQTLGQGPEFLTYFQNEAQLEKSRLLSDRFSAERPKGSFSTLEIQRTEQGDSAMYLCASSFDRVGQPQHFGDGTRLSIL.

The genes are TRBV25-1 and TRBJ2-5; D remains ambiguous. The CDR3 contains 13 residues. The germline V gene encodes CDR1 MGHDK and CDR2 SYGVNS. The V end lost 4 bases, the J end lost 1 base, and 7 bases lay between the germline ends. The CDR3 DNA is TGTGCCAGCAGTGTGGCGGTCCAAGAGACCCAGTACTTC. It codes for CASSVAVQETQYF.

The chain employs TRBV10-3 and TRBJ2-5; D remains unclear. CDR3 length equals 13 residues. The germline gives CDR1 ENHRY, CDR2 SYGVKD. V was pared by 6 bases and J by 1 base, with 9 bases between. CDR3 DNA: TGTGCCATCAGGGCGGAGATCCAAGAGACCCAGTACTTC. Protein product: CAIRAEIQETQYF.

The CDR3 bases are TGTGCCACCCAAGGACCCGGGGCCGGGGAGCTGTTTTTT. Translated: CATQGPGAGELFF. The chain combines TRBV28 with TRBJ2-2, with a weak D call TRBD2 (5 bases). V lost 10 bases and J lost 6, with 15 bases in between. Looked up from germline, CDR1 is MDHEN and CDR2 is SYDVKM. The CDR3 covers 13 residues. Supplemented by reference TRBV28 and TRBJ2-2, the full variable domain reads DVKVTQSSRYLVKRTGEKVFLECVQDMDHENMFWYRQDPGLGLRLIYFSYDVKMKEKGDIPEGYSVSREKKERFSLILESASTNQTSMYLCATQGPGAGELFFGEGSRLTVL.

The J gene is TRBJ2-7, the V gene TRBV15; D possibly corresponds to TRBD1 (6 bases). V lost 0 bases and J lost 2, with 11 bases in between. CDR1 and CDR2 (germline): LNHNV, YYDKDF (reference sequence). The CDR3 is made up of 15 amino acids. The DNA for the CDR3 is TGTGCCACCAGCAGAGATTTGGGGGCTACCTACGAGCAGTACTTC. Translated: CATSRDLGATYEQYF.

The V gene is TRBV6-2 or TRBV6-3, the J gene TRBJ1-5; weak D call: TRBD1 (5 bases). Trimming pared 4 bases from V and 4 bases from J, leaving 17 bases between. The germline V gene encodes CDR1 MNHEY and CDR2 SVGEGT. This CDR3 region has 16 residues. CDR3 loop: CASSFSSGTRNQPQHF. The CDR3 DNA reads as TGTGCCAGCAGTTTCTCCTCCGGGACTCGGAATCAGCCCCAGCATTTT.

V gene TRBV19 combines with J gene TRBJ1-1; TRBD1 might be the D (6 bases). Germline CDR1 LNHDA, CDR2 SQIVND (reference sequence). The V and J ends lost 7 bases and 5 bases respectively, with 11 bases between them. This CDR3 contains 12 residues. CDR3 protein: CASTTGITEAFF. The CDR3 DNA follows: TGTGCCAGTACCACAGGGATTACTGAAGCTTTCTTT.

This rearrangement joins TRBV5-6 to TRBJ2-5; 10 bases agree with TRBD2. V dropped 1 base and J dropped 1; count of bases not matched to a gene: 7. Germline values: CDR1 SGHDT, CDR2 YYEEEE. The length of the CDR3 is 17 residues. In DNA form, the CDR3 reads TGTGCCAGCAGCTTGCTAGCGGGAGAACTTGGCCAAGAGACCCAGTACTTC. It codes for CASSLLAGELGQETQYF.

The chain couples TRBV5-6 to TRBJ1-6, with 7 bases aligning to TRBD1. The CDR3 contains 15 residues. V gave up 3 bases and J gave up 7 bases; unmatched junction bases: 7. Germline assignment: CDR1 SGHDT and CDR2 YYEEEE. The CDR3 DNA reads as TGTGCCAGCAGCTCTACAGGGGATGGGAATTCACCCCTCCACTTT. Its protein is CASSSTGDGNSPLHF.

V and J are TRBV6-5 and TRBJ2-1; D is perhaps TRBD2 (6 bases). The CDR3 contains 15 residues. Germline V gene data show CDR1 as MNHEY and CDR2 as SVGAGI. V lost 2 bases and J 0 bases, leaving 8 bases between the germline ends. The DNA of the CDR3 is TGTGCCAGCAGTTACGCCGGGAGCTCCTACAATGAGCAGTTCTTC. It encodes CASSYAGSSYNEQFF.

This rearrangement joins TRBV5-8 to TRBJ2-4; no firm D call. With 0 bases removed from V and 9 bases from J, the gap between germline ends came to 13 bases. This CDR3 spans 14 amino acids. Germline V lookup: CDR1 SGHTS, CDR2 YDEGEE. The CDR3 nucleotides are TGTGCCAGCAGCTTGGGTTCAGGTGAAGGCATTCAGTACTTC. Its translation is CASSLGSGEGIQYF.